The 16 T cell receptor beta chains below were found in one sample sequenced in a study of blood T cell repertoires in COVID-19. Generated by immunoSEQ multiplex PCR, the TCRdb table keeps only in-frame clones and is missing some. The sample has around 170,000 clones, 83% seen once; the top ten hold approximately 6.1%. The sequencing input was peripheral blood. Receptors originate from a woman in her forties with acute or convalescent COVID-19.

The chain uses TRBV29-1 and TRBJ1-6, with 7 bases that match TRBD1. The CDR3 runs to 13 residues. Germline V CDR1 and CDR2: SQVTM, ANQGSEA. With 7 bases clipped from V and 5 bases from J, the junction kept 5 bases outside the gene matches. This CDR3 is CSAATGNNSPLHF. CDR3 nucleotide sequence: TGCAGCGCCGCGACAGGGAATAATTCACCCCTCCACTTT.

CDR3 in amino acids: CASSRDRVGEQYF. In DNA, the CDR3 is TGTGCCAGCAGCAGGGACAGGGTGGGTGAGCAGTACTTC. The chain has TRBV5-4 and TRBJ2-7; 9 bases are shared with TRBD1. Trimming cost V 4 bases and J 7 bases; bases outside gene matches: 6. Germline V CDR1 and CDR2: SGHNT, YYREEE (reference sequence). The CDR3 spans 13 residues. Full variable domain (missing parts from reference TRBV5-4 and TRBJ2-7): ETGVTQSPTHLIKTRGQQVTLRCSSQSGHNTVSWYQQALGQGPQFIFQYYREEENGRGNFPPRFSGLQFPNYSSELNVNALELDDSALYLCASSRDRVGEQYFGPGTRLTVT.

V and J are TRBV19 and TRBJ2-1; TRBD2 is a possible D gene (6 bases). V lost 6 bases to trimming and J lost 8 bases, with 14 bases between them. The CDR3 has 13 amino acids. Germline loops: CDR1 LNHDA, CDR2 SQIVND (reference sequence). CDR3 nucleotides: TGTGCCAGTAGAAAGACTAGTCTCGATGAGCAGTTCTTC. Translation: CASRKTSLDEQFF.

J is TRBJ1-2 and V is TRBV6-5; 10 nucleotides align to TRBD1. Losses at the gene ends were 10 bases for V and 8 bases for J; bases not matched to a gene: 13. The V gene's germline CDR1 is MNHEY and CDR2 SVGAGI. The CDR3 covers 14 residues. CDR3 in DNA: TGTGCCAACGCCCCGGGACAGGGGCGAGGGGGCTACACCTTC. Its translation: CANAPGQGRGGYTF.

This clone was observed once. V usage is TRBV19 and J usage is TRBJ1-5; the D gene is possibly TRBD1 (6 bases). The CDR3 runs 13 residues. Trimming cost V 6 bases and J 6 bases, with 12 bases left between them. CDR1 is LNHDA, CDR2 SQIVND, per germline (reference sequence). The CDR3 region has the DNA TGTGCCAGTAGGGGGCAGGGGTTTCAGCCCCAGCATTTT. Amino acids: CASRGQGFQPQHF.

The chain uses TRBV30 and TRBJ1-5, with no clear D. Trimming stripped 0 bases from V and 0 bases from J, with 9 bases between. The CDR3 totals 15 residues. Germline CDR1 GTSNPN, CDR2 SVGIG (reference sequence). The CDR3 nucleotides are TGTGCCTGGAGTGTAGGTAGCAGTAGCAATCAGCCCCAGCATTTT. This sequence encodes CAWSVGSSSNQPQHF.

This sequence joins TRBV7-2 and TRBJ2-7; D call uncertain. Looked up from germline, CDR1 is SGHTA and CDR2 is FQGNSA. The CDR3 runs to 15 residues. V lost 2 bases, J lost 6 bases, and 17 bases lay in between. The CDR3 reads CASSLLESGLVEQYF. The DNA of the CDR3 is TGTGCCAGCAGCTTATTGGAGAGTGGTCTTGTCGAGCAGTACTTC.

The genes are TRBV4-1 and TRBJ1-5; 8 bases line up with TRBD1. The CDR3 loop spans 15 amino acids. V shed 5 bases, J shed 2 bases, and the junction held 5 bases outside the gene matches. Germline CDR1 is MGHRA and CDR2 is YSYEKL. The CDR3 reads CASSSDRGGNQPQHF. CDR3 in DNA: TGCGCCAGCAGCTCAGACAGGGGAGGCAATCAGCCCCAGCATTTT.

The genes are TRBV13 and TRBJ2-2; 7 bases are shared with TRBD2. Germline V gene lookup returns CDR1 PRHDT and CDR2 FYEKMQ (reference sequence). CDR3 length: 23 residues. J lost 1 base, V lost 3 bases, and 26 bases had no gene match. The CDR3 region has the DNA TGTGCCAGCAGCTTCCCCGGCTCCTTTTTGGCGGGAGTAAGGGATGGGAACACCGGGGAGCTGTTTTTT. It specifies CASSFPGSFLAGVRDGNTGELFF.

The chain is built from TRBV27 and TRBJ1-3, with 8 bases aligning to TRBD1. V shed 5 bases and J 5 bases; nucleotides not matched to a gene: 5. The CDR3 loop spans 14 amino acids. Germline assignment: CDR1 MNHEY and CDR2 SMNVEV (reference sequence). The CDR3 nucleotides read TGTGCCAGCAGTGCCGGACAGGGAAGAAACACCATATATTTT. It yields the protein CASSAGQGRNTIYF.

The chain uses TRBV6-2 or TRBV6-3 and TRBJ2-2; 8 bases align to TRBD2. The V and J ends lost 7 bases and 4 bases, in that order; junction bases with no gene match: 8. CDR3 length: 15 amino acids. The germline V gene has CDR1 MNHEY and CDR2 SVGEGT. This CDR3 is CASTPGGALTGELFF. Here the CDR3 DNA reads TGTGCCAGCACCCCGGGGGGGGCCCTCACCGGGGAGCTGTTTTTT.

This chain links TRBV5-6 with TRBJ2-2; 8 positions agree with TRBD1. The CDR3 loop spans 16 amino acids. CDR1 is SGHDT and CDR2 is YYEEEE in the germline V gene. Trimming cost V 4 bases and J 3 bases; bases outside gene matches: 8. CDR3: CASSAPVGQDTGELFF. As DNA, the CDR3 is TGTGCCAGCAGCGCCCCCGTGGGACAGGACACCGGGGAGCTGTTTTTT.

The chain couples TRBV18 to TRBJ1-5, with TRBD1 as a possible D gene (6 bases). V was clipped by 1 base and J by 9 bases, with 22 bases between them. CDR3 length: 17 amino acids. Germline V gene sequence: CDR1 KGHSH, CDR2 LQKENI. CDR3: CASSPRAPAGVGGPQHF. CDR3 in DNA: TGTGCCAGCTCACCACGGGCGCCAGCAGGGGTCGGAGGGCCCCAGCATTTT.

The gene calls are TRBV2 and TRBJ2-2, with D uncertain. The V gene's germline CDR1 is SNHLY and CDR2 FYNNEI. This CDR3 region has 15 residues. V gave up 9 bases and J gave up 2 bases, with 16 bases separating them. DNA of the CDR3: TGTGCCAGGACGCCCTCTGGGCAAAACACCGGGGAGCTGTTTTTT. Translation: CARTPSGQNTGELFF.

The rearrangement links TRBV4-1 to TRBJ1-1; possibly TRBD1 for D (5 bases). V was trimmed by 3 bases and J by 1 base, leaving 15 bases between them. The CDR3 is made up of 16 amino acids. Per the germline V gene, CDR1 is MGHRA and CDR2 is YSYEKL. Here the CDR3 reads CASSQRGESTNTEAFF. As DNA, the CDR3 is TGCGCCAGCAGCCAGCGGGGGGAGTCGACGAACACTGAAGCTTTCTTT.

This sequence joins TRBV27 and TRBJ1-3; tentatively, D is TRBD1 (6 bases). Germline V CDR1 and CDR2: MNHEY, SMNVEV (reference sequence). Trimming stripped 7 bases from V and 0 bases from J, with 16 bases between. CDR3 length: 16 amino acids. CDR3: CASTLRGPSSGNTIYF. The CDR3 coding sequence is TGTGCCAGCACGTTGCGGGGGCCCAGCTCTGGAAACACCATATATTTT.